The TCR beta chain described here comes from a study of blood T cell repertoires in COVID-19 (dated by TCRdb to 2018 to 2020). For the study in its entirety: Samples from collaborators originated in the United States, Italy and Spain and spanned both the acute and convalescent phases of COVID-19. The prospective study material was composed of cDNA or gDNA derived from T cells, B-cell-depleted T cells, or PBMCs. Deeply sampled blood TCRbeta repertoires from subjects exposed to, actively infected with, or recovered from COVID-19 were included in the dataset. The repertoires were made available in a free public database intended to serve as a resource for research on the immune response to SARS-CoV-2. The samples were drawn from two sources: the first 160 participants of the ongoing ImmuneRACE study, and 1,000 to 1,500 subjects contributed by 6 global collaborators. Sample metadata almost always included a de-identified subject ID, COVID-19 status, age in years and sex. HLA class I and class II types, where available, came from metadata supplied by the sample provider rather than from assay-based typing. Overall study outcomes, separate from this receptor: The amount of clinical and demographic metadata varied by source and participant and was provided uncurated.

The immunoSEQ Assay, a bias-controlled multiplex PCR, was used to amplify TCRbeta CDR3 regions from genomic DNA. The authors' pipeline ran thus. Within the assay, amplification of reference gene primers was used to estimate how many nucleated cells each sample contained. Sequence reads were collapsed and filtered to measure the absolute abundance of every unique TCRbeta CDR3 rearrangement. For each sample, productive Simpson clonality was calculated as the square root of Simpson's diversity index across productive rearrangements. TCRdb retrieved this table from immuneACCESS and kept in-frame rearrangements only. Not all clones are present; in checked studies, unresolved V genes account for under half, and no reason is known for the remainder. V, J and clone size are taken as reported in that table, and D and trimming were inferred from the DNA itself. The sample table shows 250,000 to 300,000 clones, and around 87% are seen once. The leading ten clones occupy less than 1.6% of the sample.

Samples from volunteer blood donors who had recovered from COVID-19 were contributed by a second Seattle source. Each collaborating institution followed its own protocols to collect whole blood in K2EDTA tubes. For TCRbeta analysis, collaborator samples were shipped as frozen whole blood, as isolated PBMCs, or as DNA extracted from either sample type. The junction carries 15 bases between V and J, which are trimmed by 2 bases and 8 bases respectively. Spanning cysteine to phenylalanine, the CDR3 consists of 15 amino acids. The CDR3 DNA has 45 bases and is translated from base 1. Per the germline V gene, MNHEY is the CDR1 and SVGEGT is the CDR2. Remarks on this clone: Its antigen target is currently unknown. Base qualities are missing; no much larger clone stands one base away.

The V and J segments used are TRBV6-2 or TRBV6-3 and TRBJ1-4; no D gene call is confident. The origin of this receptor is a woman in her thirties or forties who had recovered from COVID-19. Specimen: peripheral blood. The nucleotide sequence reads TGTGCCAGCAGTTACACCCAGAGGGCTCGGGAAAAACTGTTTTTT. Its protein reads: CASSYTQRAREKLFF.